This section outlines one T cell receptor (beta chain) sequence together with its context. Its antigen is unknown. This record comes from a study of shared clonotypes between healthy human individuals. Broader study findings: Naive subsets generally had larger estimated richness than memory subsets. When naive CD4 clonotypes were compared across a handful of donors, approximately 5% were shared.

Terminally differentiated effector memory CD45RA+ cells were excluded by CCR7 positive selection of CD45RO-negative cells. Every contributor of samples was a Caucasian grown-up residing in Nashville, Tennessee. The assay was carried out at the deep level. The table came from immunoSEQ multiplex PCR; TCRdb's copy has only in-frame clones and leaves some out. This sample has some 2 million clones, with approximately 94% found just once. The specimen was naive CD8+ T cells sorted from blood. This sequence was found in a man younger than 30 in good health.

CDR3: CASSWMGQGNQPQHF. The CDR3 DNA follows: TGTGCCAGCAGTTGGATGGGACAGGGCAATCAGCCCCAGCATTTT. This chain uses TRBV28 with TRBJ1-5, with TRBD1 matching 8 bases. This CDR3 contains 15 residues. Germline V lookup: CDR1 MDHEN, CDR2 SYDVKM. V lost 4 bases and J lost 2; bases outside the gene matches: 4.